The 4 T cell receptor beta chains given below trace back to one sample, sequenced in a study of blood T cell repertoires in COVID-19. Profiled with immunoSEQ multiplex PCR; TCRdb holds only in-frame clones, not every one. The repertoire has roughly 500,000 clones, roughly 89% of them found once; the top ten carry around 0.92%. Sequences were obtained from peripheral blood. The receptor source for this set is a man aged 18 to 29 with COVID-19, enrolled during active disease.

The chain employs TRBV2 and TRBJ1-2; D gene ambiguous. CDR1 and CDR2 from the germline V gene are SNHLY and FYNNEI. The ends were cut back, 3 bases at V and 2 bases at J, with 4 bases in the middle. This CDR3 spans 12 amino acids. The CDR3 DNA reads as TGTGCCAGCAGTGACGTAAACTATGGCTACACCTTC. Its protein product is CASSDVNYGYTF.

This sequence joins TRBV25-1 and TRBJ2-5; possible D gene TRBD2, 5 bases. Germline V gene data show CDR1 as MGHDK and CDR2 as SYGVNS. The CDR3 covers 16 residues. V dropped 3 bases and J dropped 4 bases, with 18 bases sitting between them. The CDR3 spells CASSDPTPGIIETQYF. As DNA, the CDR3 is TGTGCCAGCAGTGATCCGACGCCGGGAATTATAGAGACCCAGTACTTC.

V and J are TRBV19 and TRBJ2-7, with TRBD2 as a possible D gene (7 bases). Germline V CDR1 and CDR2: LNHDA, SQIVND (reference sequence). V was clipped by 4 bases and J by 4 bases, with 20 bases between them. The CDR3 runs 16 residues. CDR3 amino acids: CASSSLEGGRLYEQYF. CDR3 in DNA: TGTGCCAGTAGTAGCCTGGAGGGGGGGCGCTTGTACGAGCAGTACTTC.

This clone was detected many times. This chain connects TRBV13 to TRBJ1-1; D is possibly TRBD1 (6 bases). Trimming took 6 bases from V and 1 from J, leaving 15 bases between them. Germline CDR1 and CDR2: PRHDT and FYEKMQ (reference sequence). There are 15 residues in the CDR3. The CDR3 nucleotides read TGTGCCAGCAGATGGGCAGGGGCGAAGAACACTGAAGCTTTCTTT. It encodes CASRWAGAKNTEAFF.